This TCR beta chain was recorded in a study of blood T cell repertoires in COVID-19. Study background: The study drew acute and convalescent COVID-19 samples from the United States, Italy and Spain. The analysed material was cDNA or gDNA that came from T cells, B-cell-depleted T cells, or PBMCs.

This clone was counted once. Germline V gene data show CDR1 as MDHEN and CDR2 as SYDVKM. The length of the CDR3 is 13 residues. In the original workflow: Counts of nucleated cells, estimated from reference gene primer amplification, were obtained. Libraries were prepared by immunoSEQ multiplex PCR; TCRdb keeps only in-frame clonotypes and omits some of them. V, J and clone size are taken as reported in that table, and D and trimming were inferred from the DNA itself. The sample holds 200,000 to 300,000 clones, over 80% seen once. This TCR was sampled from a woman aged 55-70 years with active or convalescent COVID-19. The sample taken for sequencing was peripheral blood. J is TRBJ1-5 and V is TRBV28, with D tentatively TRBD1 (6 bases). This CDR3 reads CAGGGVNNQPQHF. The CDR3 DNA is TGTGCTGGGGGGGGCGTGAACAATCAGCCCCAGCATTTT.